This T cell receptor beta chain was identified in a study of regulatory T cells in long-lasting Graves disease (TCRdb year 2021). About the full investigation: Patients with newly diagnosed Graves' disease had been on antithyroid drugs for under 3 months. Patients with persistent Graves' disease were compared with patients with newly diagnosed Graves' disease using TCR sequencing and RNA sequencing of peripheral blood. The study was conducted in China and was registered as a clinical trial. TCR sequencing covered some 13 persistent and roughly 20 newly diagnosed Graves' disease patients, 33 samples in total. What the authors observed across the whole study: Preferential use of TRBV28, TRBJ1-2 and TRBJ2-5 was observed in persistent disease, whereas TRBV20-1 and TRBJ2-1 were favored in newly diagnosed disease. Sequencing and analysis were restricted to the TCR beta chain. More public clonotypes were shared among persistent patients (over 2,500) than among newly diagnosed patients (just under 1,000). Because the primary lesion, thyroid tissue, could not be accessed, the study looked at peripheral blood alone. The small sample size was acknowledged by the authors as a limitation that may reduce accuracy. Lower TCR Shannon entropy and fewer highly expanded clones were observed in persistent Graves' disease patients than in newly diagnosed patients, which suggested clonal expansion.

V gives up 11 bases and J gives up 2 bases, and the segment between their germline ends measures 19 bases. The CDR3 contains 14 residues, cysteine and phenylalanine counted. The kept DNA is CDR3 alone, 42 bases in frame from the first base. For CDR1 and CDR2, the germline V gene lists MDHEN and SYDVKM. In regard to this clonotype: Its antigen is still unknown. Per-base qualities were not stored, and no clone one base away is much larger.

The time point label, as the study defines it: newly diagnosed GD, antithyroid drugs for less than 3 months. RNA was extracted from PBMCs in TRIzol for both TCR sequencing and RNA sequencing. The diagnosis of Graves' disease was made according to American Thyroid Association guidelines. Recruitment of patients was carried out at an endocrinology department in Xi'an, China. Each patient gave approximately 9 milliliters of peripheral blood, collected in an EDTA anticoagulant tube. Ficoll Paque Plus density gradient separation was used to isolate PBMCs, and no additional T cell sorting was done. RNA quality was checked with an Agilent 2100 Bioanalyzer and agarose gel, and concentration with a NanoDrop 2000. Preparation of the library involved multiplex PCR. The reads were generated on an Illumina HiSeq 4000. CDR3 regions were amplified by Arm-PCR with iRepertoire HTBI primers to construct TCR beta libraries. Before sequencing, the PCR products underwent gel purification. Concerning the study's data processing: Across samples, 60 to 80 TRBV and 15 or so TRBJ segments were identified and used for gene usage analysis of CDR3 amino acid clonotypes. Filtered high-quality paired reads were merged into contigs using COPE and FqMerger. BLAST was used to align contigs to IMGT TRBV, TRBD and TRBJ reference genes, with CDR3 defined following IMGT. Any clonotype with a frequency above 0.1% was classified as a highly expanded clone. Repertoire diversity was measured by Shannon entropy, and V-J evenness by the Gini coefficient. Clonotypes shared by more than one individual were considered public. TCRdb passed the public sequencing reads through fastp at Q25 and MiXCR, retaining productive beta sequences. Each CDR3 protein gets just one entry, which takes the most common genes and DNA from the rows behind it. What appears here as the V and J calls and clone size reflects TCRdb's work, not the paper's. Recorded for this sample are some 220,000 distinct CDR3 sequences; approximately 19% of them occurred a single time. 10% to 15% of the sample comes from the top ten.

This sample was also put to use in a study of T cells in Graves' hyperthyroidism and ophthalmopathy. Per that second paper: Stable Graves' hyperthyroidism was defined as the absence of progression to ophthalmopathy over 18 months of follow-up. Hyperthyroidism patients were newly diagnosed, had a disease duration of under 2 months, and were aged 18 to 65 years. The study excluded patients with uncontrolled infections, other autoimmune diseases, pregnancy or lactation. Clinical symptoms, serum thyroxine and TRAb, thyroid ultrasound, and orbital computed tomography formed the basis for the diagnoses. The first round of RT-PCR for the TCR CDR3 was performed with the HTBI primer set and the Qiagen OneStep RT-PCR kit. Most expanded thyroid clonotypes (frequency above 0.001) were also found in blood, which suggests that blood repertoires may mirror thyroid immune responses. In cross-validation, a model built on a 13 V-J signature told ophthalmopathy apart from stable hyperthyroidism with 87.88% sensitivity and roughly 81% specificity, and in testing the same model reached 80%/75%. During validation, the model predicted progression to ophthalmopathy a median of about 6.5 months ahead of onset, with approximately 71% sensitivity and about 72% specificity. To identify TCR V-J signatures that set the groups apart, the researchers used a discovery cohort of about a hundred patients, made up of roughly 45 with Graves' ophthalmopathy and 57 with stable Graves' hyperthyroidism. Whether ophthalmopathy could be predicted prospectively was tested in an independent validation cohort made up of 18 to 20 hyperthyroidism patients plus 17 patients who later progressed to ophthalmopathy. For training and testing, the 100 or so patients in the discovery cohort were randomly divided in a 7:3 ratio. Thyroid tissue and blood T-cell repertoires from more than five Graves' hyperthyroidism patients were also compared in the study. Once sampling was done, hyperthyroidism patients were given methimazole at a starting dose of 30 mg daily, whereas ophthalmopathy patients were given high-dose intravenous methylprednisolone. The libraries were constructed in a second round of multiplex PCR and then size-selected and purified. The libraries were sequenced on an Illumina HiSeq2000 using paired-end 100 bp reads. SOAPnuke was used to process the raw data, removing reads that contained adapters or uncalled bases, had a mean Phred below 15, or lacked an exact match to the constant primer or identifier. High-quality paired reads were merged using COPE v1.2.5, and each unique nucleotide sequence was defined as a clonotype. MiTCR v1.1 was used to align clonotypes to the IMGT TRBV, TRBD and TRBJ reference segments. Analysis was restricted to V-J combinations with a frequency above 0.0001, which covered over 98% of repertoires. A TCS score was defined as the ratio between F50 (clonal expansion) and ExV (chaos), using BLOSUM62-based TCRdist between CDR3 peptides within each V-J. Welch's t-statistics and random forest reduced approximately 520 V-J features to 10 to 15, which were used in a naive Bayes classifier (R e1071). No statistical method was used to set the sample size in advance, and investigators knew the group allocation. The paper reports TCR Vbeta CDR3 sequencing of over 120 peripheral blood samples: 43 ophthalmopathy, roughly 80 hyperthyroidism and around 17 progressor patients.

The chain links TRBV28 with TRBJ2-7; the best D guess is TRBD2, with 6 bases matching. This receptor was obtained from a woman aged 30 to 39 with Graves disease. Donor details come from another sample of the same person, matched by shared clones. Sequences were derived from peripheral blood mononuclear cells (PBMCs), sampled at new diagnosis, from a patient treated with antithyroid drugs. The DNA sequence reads TGTGCCGTAGGGGAACGGGAGAGGGCCTACGAGCAGTACTTC. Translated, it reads CAVGERERAYEQYF.